A selection of T cell receptor beta chains follows, all from one sample in a study of OX40 agonist ivuxolimab in advanced cancers. Sequenced by immunoSEQ multiplex PCR; TCRdb stores in-frame clones only, minus some. The sample lists 55,000 to 75,000 clones, approximately 91% occurring once. The input for sequencing was CD4+ or CD8+ T cells sorted from blood, taken in a trial of the OX40 agonist ivuxolimab. All receptors come from an adult with an advanced solid tumor such as melanoma, head and neck, liver or kidney cancer. The CDR3 runs from the conserved cysteine through the conserved F or W. Not all rows give a size; the values are once, few, many and, for expanded clones, a class.

V,size,CDR3
TRBV7-3,NA,CASSGQGGRETQYF
TRBV5-8,NA,CASSRRWGAETQYF
TRBV5-4,NA,CASSLGKSGNTIYF
TRBV5-8,once,CASSLVSLNTEAFF
TRBV7-9,NA,CASSPPGAGAGLYGYTF
TRBV7-2,NA,CASSLAQDRNTEAFF
TRBV6-5,NA,CASSDAGYEQYF
TRBV6-5,NA,CASSYRGGLGYGYTF
TRBV11-3,NA,CASRNRDSAVHTEAFF
TRBV30,NA,CAWSRGGGNTIYF
TRBV6-5,NA,CASRETGGAVYEQYF
TRBV9,NA,CASSVATSGGTDTQYF
TRBV19,NA,CASSTPLAGDETQYF
TRBV28,once,CASTAGASYNEQFF
TRBV6-1,NA,CASSERGEPYSPLHF
TRBV7-8,NA,CASTRDRAGNSPLHF
TRBV2,NA,CARGRLAGAQETQYF
TRBV6-5,NA,CASRRGSGANVLTF
TRBV19,NA,CASSRTENTEAFF
TRBV5-1,NA,CASSLGLSDSADTQYF
TRBV28,NA,CASSSGQGAFNYGYTF
TRBV28,once,CASSSTPGQDNEKLFF